This entry lists 16 T cell receptor beta chains sequenced from one sample in a study of cytomegalovirus exposure and HLA in healthy donors. In the PCR, 60 Vbeta and 13 Jbeta primers were used. Clones were read by immunoSEQ multiplex PCR, and TCRdb kept only the in-frame ones, dropping some. The sample has more than 40,000 clones, and its top ten clones hold approximately 1.1%. The sample was PBMCs. These receptor sequences come from a woman aged 40-49 years in good health and CMV-seronegative.

This sequence joins TRBV28 and TRBJ2-1; D perhaps matches TRBD1 (5 bases). V was trimmed by 4 bases and J by 7 bases, leaving 17 bases between them. Germline V gene sequence: CDR1 MDHEN, CDR2 SYDVKM. The CDR3 is made up of 15 amino acids. DNA of the CDR3: TGTGCCAGCAGTTGGGGTGTAGGGGCCGGGAATGAGCAGTTCTTC. It translates to CASSWGVGAGNEQFF.

The chain combines TRBV5-1 with TRBJ2-7; the D is unclear. The CDR3 covers 15 residues. Germline V gene sequence: CDR1 SGHRS, CDR2 YFSETQ. The V end was cut by 3 bases, the J end by 3 bases, with 16 bases between. The CDR3 DNA sequence: TGCGCCAGCAGCTCCCCGTGGCTCGCCGACTACGAGCAGTACTTC. Encoded protein: CASSSPWLADYEQYF.

V gene TRBV23-1 combines with J gene TRBJ2-3; 11 bases align to TRBD2. TRBV23-1 is an ORF; its function is uncertain. Trimming took 5 bases from V and 6 from J; bases not matched to a gene: 13. This CDR3 has 17 amino acids. The CDR3 DNA sequence: TGCGCCAGCAGTTCCACTAGCGGGAGCCCTGAGAAGGATACGCAGTATTTT. It codes for CASSSTSGSPEKDTQYF.

The rearrangement joins TRBV27 to TRBJ1-2; D gene uncertain. The germline gives CDR1 MNHEY, CDR2 SMNVEV (reference sequence). The CDR3 sequence is 14 residues long. With 0 bases removed from V and 4 bases from J, the gap between germline ends came to 9 bases. The CDR3 DNA reads TGTGCCAGCAGTTTATCCCCCGGGAGCTATGGCTACACCTTC. Amino acids: CASSLSPGSYGYTF.

V is TRBV28 and J is TRBJ2-3, with no clear D. CDR3 length: 14 residues. Germline CDR1 MDHEN, CDR2 SYDVKM. V was trimmed by 6 bases and J by 5 bases, leaving 15 bases between them. The CDR3 protein is CASRPRSAGDTQYF. CDR3 nucleotide sequence: TGTGCCAGCAGACCCAGGTCTGCCGGAGATACGCAGTATTTT.

The chain uses TRBV7-2 and TRBJ2-7; D is unresolved. CDR1 is SGHTA and CDR2 is FQGNSA in the germline V gene. Trimming removed 5 bases at V and 3 bases at J, with 11 bases between. CDR3 length equals 13 residues. CDR3 in DNA: TGTGCCAGCAGCCCCTGGCAGTTCTACGAGCAGTACTTC. Amino acid sequence: CASSPWQFYEQYF.

The V gene is TRBV7-2, the J gene TRBJ2-7; D is undetermined. CDR1 is SGHTA and CDR2 is FQGNSA in the germline V gene. Between the trimmed V and J ends, which lost 4 bases and 3 bases, there was a span of 7 bases. The CDR3 has 12 residues. The CDR3, as DNA: TGTGCCAGCAGCTCCTATAGCTACGAGCAGTACTTC. This gives the protein CASSSYSYEQYF.

The J gene is TRBJ1-1, the V gene TRBV20-1; D remains unclear. This CDR3 is built from 11 residues. From germline, CDR1 is DFQATT and CDR2 SNEGSKA (reference sequence). Trimming took off 6 bases at V and 5 bases at J, with 10 bases between the two ends. The CDR3 region has the DNA TGCAGTGCGCCCACTTCGACTGAAGCTTTCTTT. Translating gives CSAPTSTEAFF.

This chain links TRBV7-9 with TRBJ2-5, with 7 bases lining up with TRBD2. Per germline, CDR1 SEHNR and CDR2 FQNEAQ (reference sequence). After removal of 5 bases from V and 5 bases from J, the junction contained 11 bases not matched to a gene. CDR3 length equals 15 residues. The CDR3 reads CASSPQRLARETQYF. CDR3 bases: TGTGCCAGCAGCCCCCAGCGACTAGCCCGGGAGACCCAGTACTTC.

The chain couples TRBV25-1 to TRBJ1-5; 11 bases match TRBD1. Germline CDR1 MGHDK, CDR2 SYGVNS. There are 16 residues in the CDR3. V trimming: 8 bases; J trimming: 4 bases; junction bases outside the gene matches: 10. CDR3: CASGPSGTGGNQPQHF. The CDR3 coding sequence is TGTGCCAGCGGACCATCTGGGACAGGGGGTAATCAGCCCCAGCATTTT.

The rearrangement links TRBV27 to TRBJ2-1; TRBD2 matches 7 bases. Per germline, CDR1 MNHEY and CDR2 SMNVEV (reference sequence). The V gene end was trimmed by 3 bases and the J gene end by 9 bases; junction bases not matched to a gene: 17. The CDR3 runs to 17 residues. The CDR3 here is CASSFLGVRGRHTEQFF. Here the CDR3 DNA reads TGTGCCAGCAGTTTCCTCGGGGTGCGGGGGAGACATACTGAGCAGTTCTTC.

This chain connects TRBV4-1 to TRBJ1-3, with TRBD1 matching 8 bases. Germline V CDR1 and CDR2: MGHRA, YSYEKL. The V and J ends lost 4 bases and 0 bases, in that order; junction bases with no gene match: 5. CDR3 length: 16 amino acids. Here the CDR3 reads CASSPTGQVSGNTIYF. CDR3 DNA sequence: TGCGCCAGCAGCCCGACGGGACAGGTCTCTGGAAACACCATATATTTT.

Here the CDR3 reads CASSVGSGPDTQYF. CDR3 DNA: TGTGCCAGCAGCGTCGGGAGTGGGCCAGATACGCAGTATTTT. This chain uses TRBV7-9 with TRBJ2-3; possibly TRBD2 for D (6 bases). Trimming stripped 5 bases from V and 4 bases from J, with 13 bases between. Per germline, CDR1 SEHNR and CDR2 FQNEAQ (reference sequence). This CDR3 comprises 14 residues.

In nucleotides, the CDR3 is TGTGCCAGCAGCTTAGTTCGGCAGCGGAACACTGAAGCTTTCTTT. Encoded protein: CASSLVRQRNTEAFF. The chain uses TRBV7-2 and TRBJ1-1; D uncertain. The CDR3 totals 15 residues. From germline, CDR1 is SGHTA and CDR2 FQGNSA. Between the trimmed V and J ends, which lost 1 base and 1 base, there was a span of 10 bases.

The rearrangement links TRBV30 to TRBJ2-5, with 7 nucleotides matching TRBD1. V lost 3 bases to trimming and J lost 2 bases; unmatched junction nucleotides: 3. Looked up from germline, CDR1 is GTSNPN and CDR2 is SVGIG (reference sequence). The CDR3 has 13 amino acids. The CDR3, as DNA: TGTGCCTGGAGGCGGACAGGTCAAGAGACCCAGTACTTC. Translating it yields CAWRRTGQETQYF.

The CDR3 bases are TGCGCCAGCAGCCACCTGGACTTCGCCTACGAGCAGTACTTC. Amino acids: CASSHLDFAYEQYF. The chain joins TRBV4-1 to TRBJ2-7; possible D gene TRBD2, 5 bases. CDR1 and CDR2 (germline): MGHRA, YSYEKL. V gave up 3 bases and J gave up 2 bases, with 11 bases separating them. The CDR3 has 14 amino acids.